What follows are 29 T cell receptor beta chains derived from one specimen sequenced in a study of vaccination and CD4 T cells after COVID-19. For these TCRs, the target antigens are not known. Cultured CD4+ T cell DNA was sequenced using the Oncomine TCR Beta short-read assay. TCRdb itself ran the PCR reads through MiXCR, one entry per CDR3 protein. The data contain 10,000 to 15,000 distinct CDR3 sequences, 40% to 50% of them singletons. Treatment defined: approximately 10-day PBMC culture with coronavirus spike peptide pools or control peptides (ViraFEST assay). Material: CD4+ T cells from blood, cultured in vitro. The origin of the receptors is a human donor who had recovered from COVID-19.

This clonotype was observed a few times. The J gene is TRBJ2-3, the V gene TRBV7-2; either TRBD1 or TRBD2 may supply D (5 bases each). The ends were cut back, 4 bases at V and 4 bases at J, with 12 bases in the middle. Per germline, CDR1 SGHTA and CDR2 FQGNSA. The CDR3 covers 14 residues. CDR3 nucleotide sequence: TGTGCCAGCAGCTCCCAGGGACGCGCAGATACGCAGTATTTT. This gives the protein CASSSQGRADTQYF.

This chain joins TRBV20-1 and TRBJ1-1; no firm D call. Trimming took 4 bases from V and 0 from J, leaving 6 bases between them. The germline CDR1 and CDR2 sequences are DFQATT and SNEGSKA (reference sequence). CDR3 length: 12 amino acids. The CDR3 coding sequence is TGCAGTGCTATAGAGGTGAACACTGAAGCTTTCTTT. Translating it yields CSAIEVNTEAFF.

The genes are TRBV12-3 or TRBV12-4 and TRBJ2-3, with TRBD2 as a possible D gene (5 bases). The CDR3 spans 14 residues. The V end lost 5 bases, the J end lost 2 bases, and 11 bases lay between the germline ends. The CDR3 bases are TGTGCCAGCAGTGGGAGCGGCTTCACAGATACGCAGTATTTT. Its protein product is CASSGSGFTDTQYF.

This chain uses TRBV7-2 with TRBJ2-3; D not certain. Germline V gene sequence: CDR1 SGHTA, CDR2 FQGNSA. CDR3 length equals 16 residues. Trimming pared 2 bases from V and 2 bases from J, leaving 14 bases between. The chain's CDR3 is CASSLRLGDLTDTQYF. In DNA form, the CDR3 reads TGTGCCAGCAGCTTAAGGTTGGGCGACCTCACAGATACGCAGTATTTT.

The chain carries TRBV6-5 and TRBJ2-2; no firm D call. CDR1 and CDR2 from the germline V gene are MNHEY and SVGAGI. V lost 4 bases, J lost 6 bases, and 12 bases lay in between. There are 14 residues in the CDR3. CDR3 sequence: CASSSLFRAGELFF. CDR3 sequence (DNA): TGTGCCAGCAGTTCCCTCTTTCGGGCCGGGGAGCTGTTTTTT.

This clonotype has only one observation. The chain recombines TRBV30 with TRBJ2-1, with D possibly matching TRBD2 (5 bases). Germline CDR1 reads GTSNPN; CDR2 reads SVGIG (reference sequence). V lost 4 bases and J lost 3, with 13 bases in between. The CDR3 contains 14 residues. DNA of the CDR3: TGTGCCTGGAATGAAGCGGTGCGCTACAATGAGCAGTTCTTC. As protein: CAWNEAVRYNEQFF.

In its sample, this clonotype ranks as medium-sized. The V and J genes are TRBV28 and TRBJ1-5; D gene ambiguous. The CDR3 spans 13 residues. The V gene's germline CDR1 is MDHEN and CDR2 SYDVKM. The germline V and J ends were trimmed by 6 bases and 3 bases, with 9 bases remaining between them. Written as DNA, the CDR3 is TGTGCCAGCAGCCGGATAAACAATCAGCCCCAGCATTTT. Translated, it gives CASSRINNQPQHF.

The rearrangement links TRBV6-5 to TRBJ1-1; D gene unclear. Per the germline V gene, CDR1 is MNHEY and CDR2 is SVGAGI. This CDR3 is built from 13 residues. V lost 0 bases and J lost 3, with 5 bases in between. CDR3 DNA: TGTGCCAGCAGTTACTCGAGGGACACTGAAGCTTTCTTT. Its protein is CASSYSRDTEAFF.

This clonotype has a handful of counts. This chain links TRBV2 with TRBJ2-1, with D unclear. CDR1 and CDR2 from the germline V gene are SNHLY and FYNNEI. This CDR3 spans 13 amino acids. Trimming pared 5 bases from V and 5 bases from J, leaving 10 bases between. Written as DNA, the CDR3 is TGTGCCAGCAGTAGGTATAGGGACAATGAGCAGTTCTTC. It encodes CASSRYRDNEQFF.

The chain has TRBV7-2 and TRBJ2-2; 8 nucleotides match TRBD2. There are 17 residues in the CDR3. CDR1 SGHTA and CDR2 FQGNSA come from the germline V gene. The ends lost 1 base at V and 6 bases at J; junction bases unmatched: 10. The CDR3 spells CASSLGLAGTHSGELFF. DNA of the CDR3: TGTGCCAGCAGCTTAGGGCTAGCGGGTACCCATTCCGGGGAGCTGTTTTTT. Full variable domain (remainder filled in from reference TRBV7-2 and TRBJ2-2): GAGVSQSPSNKVTEKGKDVELRCDPISGHTALYWYRQSLGQGLEFLIYFQGNSAPDKSGLPSDRFSAERTGGSVSTLTIQRTQQEDSAVYLCASSLGLAGTHSGELFFGEGSRLTVL.

V is TRBV2 and J is TRBJ1-2, with 10 bases aligning to TRBD1. V dropped 6 bases and J dropped 6; count of bases not matched to a gene: 10. The CDR3 covers 15 residues. The germline CDR1 and CDR2 sequences are SNHLY and FYNNEI. The CDR3 DNA reads as TGTGCCAGCAGAGCCTCGGGGACAGGGGCGAATGGCTACACCTTC. Translation gives CASRASGTGANGYTF.

This chain links TRBV7-8 with TRBJ2-5, with 9 positions matching TRBD2. V was pared by 4 bases and J by 1 base, with 1 base of the junction left unmatched. The CDR3 has 14 residues. CDR1 SGHVS and CDR2 FQNEAQ come from the germline V gene. The CDR3 DNA reads as TGTGCCAGCAGCTCACTAGCGGGCCAAGAGACCCAGTACTTC. It translates to CASSSLAGQETQYF.

This chain links TRBV1 with TRBJ1-4; the table's D gene call, TRBD1, was not cross checked with the DNA. TRBV1 is shown as a pseudogene. The CDR3 consists of 16 residues. CDR3 protein: CTSSQEGGQHNEKLFF. DNA for the CDR3: TGCACCAGCAGCCAAGAGGGGGGACAGCATAATGAAAAACTGTTTTTT.

The V and J genes are TRBV12-3 or TRBV12-4 and TRBJ1-6; D is unresolved. V lost 6 bases and J 8 bases, leaving 17 bases between the germline ends. There are 15 residues in the CDR3. CDR3: CASSTAAPADSPLHF. CDR3 in DNA: TGTGCCAGCAGCACCGCCGCGCCGGCGGATTCACCCCTCCACTTT.

V usage is TRBV5-8 and J usage is TRBJ1-1; TRBD1 matches 7 bases. CDR1 and CDR2 (germline): SGHTS, YDEGEE. The CDR3 covers 15 residues. V was clipped by 0 bases and J by 3 bases; unmatched bases: 5. CDR3 in DNA: TGTGCCAGCAGCTTGGGCAGGGGGTTAGACACTGAAGCTTTCTTT. It yields the protein CASSLGRGLDTEAFF.

This clonotype is medium-sized in the sample. The V gene is TRBV24-1, the J gene TRBJ2-4; 8 positions agree with TRBD2. V lost 4 bases, J lost 9 bases, and 4 bases stayed unmatched. This CDR3 comprises 13 residues. Germline V lookup: CDR1 KGHDR, CDR2 SFDVKD. The CDR3 DNA sequence: TGTGCCACCAGTGAGTCGGGGGGGGGCATTCAGTACTTC. Translation gives CATSESGGGIQYF.

This clonotype has only a few counts. The chain employs TRBV19 and TRBJ1-5; D gene unclear. Germline values: CDR1 LNHDA, CDR2 SQIVND (reference sequence). The CDR3 is 16 amino acids. Trimming cost V 7 bases and J 0 bases, with 16 bases left between them. The CDR3 here is CASNPRPGDSNQPQHF. The CDR3 nucleotides read TGTGCCAGTAACCCCAGGCCAGGAGATAGCAATCAGCCCCAGCATTTT.

This clonotype was picked up a small number of times. This rearrangement joins TRBV2 to TRBJ1-2; no clear D. CDR1 SNHLY and CDR2 FYNNEI come from the germline V gene. The CDR3 loop spans 15 amino acids. V was pared by 10 bases and J by 4 bases, with 22 bases between. The CDR3 DNA sequence: TGTGCCACAACTTCCACCTCGGCAAGCGTCTATGGCTACACCTTC. Translated: CATTSTSASVYGYTF.

The chain combines TRBV20-1 with TRBJ1-1; no clear D gene. This CDR3 is built from 14 residues. The V end lost 8 bases, the J end lost 0 bases, and 16 bases lay between the germline ends. CDR1 is DFQATT and CDR2 is SNEGSKA in the germline V gene (reference sequence). In DNA, the CDR3 is TGCAGTACCTCACTTGGTGAAGTGAACACTGAAGCTTTCTTT. This translates into CSTSLGEVNTEAFF.

This chain uses TRBV20-1 with TRBJ2-5; D is uncertain. V lost 5 bases and J 4 bases, leaving 5 bases between the germline ends. This CDR3 has 10 amino acids. Germline loops: CDR1 DFQATT, CDR2 SNEGSKA (reference sequence). The CDR3 nucleotides are TGCAGTGCTTCAGTAGAGACCCAGTACTTC. This codes for CSASVETQYF.

The V call is TRBV2, the J call TRBJ1-4; D unresolved. V lost 6 bases to trimming and J lost 2 bases, with 4 bases between them. The CDR3 covers 12 residues. Germline V lookup: CDR1 SNHLY, CDR2 FYNNEI. CDR3 nucleotide sequence: TGTGCCAGCAGGGGGACTAATGAAAAACTGTTTTTT. Translation gives CASRGTNEKLFF. Based on the CDR3 plus reference TRBV2 and TRBJ1-4, the full variable domain is EPEVTQTPSHQVTQMGQEVILRCVPISNHLYFYWYRQILGQKVEFLVSFYNNEISEKSEIFDDQFSVERPDGSNFTLKIRSTKLEDSAMYFCASRGTNEKLFFGSGTQLSVL.

This clonotype is labeled medium-sized. This chain uses TRBV5-1 with TRBJ2-2; perhaps TRBD1 as D (6 bases). The V end lost 1 base, the J end lost 5 bases, and 18 bases lay between the germline ends. This CDR3 is 17 amino acids long. Germline CDR1 SGHRS, CDR2 YFSETQ. CDR3 sequence reads: CASSLSYQGSGTGELFF. The CDR3 DNA reads as TGCGCCAGCAGCTTGTCTTATCAGGGGAGTGGTACCGGGGAGCTGTTTTTT. Variable domain in full (rest from reference TRBV5-1 and TRBJ2-2): KAGVTQTPRYLIKTRGQQVTLSCSPISGHRSVSWYQQTPGQGLQFLFEYFSETQRNKGNFPGRFSGRQFSNSRSEMNVSTLELGDSALYLCASSLSYQGSGTGELFFGEGSRLTVL.

This clonotype was recorded a few times. The chain has TRBV2 and TRBJ2-7; TRBD2 matches 10 bases. The CDR3 loop spans 15 amino acids. Trimming took 3 bases from V and 2 from J; bases not matched to a gene: 4. Looked up from germline, CDR1 is SNHLY and CDR2 is FYNNEI. This chain's CDR3 is CASSDRLAGAYEQYF. CDR3 coding DNA: TGTGCCAGCAGTGATAGGCTAGCGGGAGCCTACGAGCAGTACTTC.

The rearrangement links TRBV7-3 to TRBJ2-5; TRBD1 or TRBD2 may be the D gene (6 bases each). V gave up 8 bases and J gave up 2 bases, with 12 bases separating them. This CDR3 comprises 13 residues. From germline, CDR1 is SGHTA and CDR2 FQGTGA. CDR3 nucleotide sequence: TGTGCCAGCGCTCGGGGGCAACAAGAGACCCAGTACTTC. It specifies CASARGQQETQYF.

This clonotype was observed a few times. V is TRBV11-3 and J is TRBJ1-1; D remains unclear. Germline V lookup: CDR1 SGHNT, CDR2 YENEEA. Trimming removed 1 base from V and 7 bases from J, with 13 bases in between. This CDR3 contains 14 residues. The CDR3 nucleotides read TGTGCCAGCAGCTTAGGGCCGAGGAACGTTGAAGCTTTCTTT. Amino acid sequence: CASSLGPRNVEAFF.

This chain's CDR3 is CASSFPGTFANTGELFF. DNA of the CDR3: TGTGCCAGCAGTTTTCCGGGGACATTCGCGAACACCGGGGAGCTGTTTTTT. The V and J genes are TRBV28 and TRBJ2-2, with TRBD1 as a possible D gene (6 bases). The CDR3 runs 17 residues. CDR1 and CDR2 (germline): MDHEN, SYDVKM. V was trimmed by 3 bases and J by 0 bases, leaving 14 bases between them.

This clonotype was observed a handful of times. V usage is TRBV28 and J usage is TRBJ1-2, with D possibly TRBD1 on 6 matching bases. The CDR3 runs to 12 residues. Germline assignment: CDR1 MDHEN and CDR2 SYDVKM. V was shortened by 4 bases and J by 8 bases, with 11 bases between the two germline ends. The CDR3 reads CASSYQGYGYTF. DNA of the CDR3: TGTGCCAGCAGTTACCAGGGGTACGGCTACACCTTC.

This clonotype turned up a few times. This chain uses TRBV7-9 with TRBJ2-3; D remains ambiguous. V shed 1 base and J shed 4 bases, with 6 bases lying between them. This CDR3 spans 13 amino acids. CDR1 is SEHNR, CDR2 FQNEAQ, per germline (reference sequence). CDR3 sequence (DNA): TGTGCCAGCAGCTTAGTTGCGCCAGATACGCAGTATTTT. Protein sequence: CASSLVAPDTQYF.

The rearrangement links TRBV29-1 to TRBJ2-7; TRBD2 agrees at 10 bases. J lost 0 bases, V lost 7 bases, and 3 bases had no gene match. There are 13 residues in the CDR3. Per germline, CDR1 SQVTM and CDR2 ANQGSEA. CDR3 loop: CSARTSGSYEQYF. The CDR3 DNA reads as TGCAGCGCCCGGACTAGCGGCTCCTACGAGCAGTACTTC.